This T cell receptor beta chain was recovered during a study of shared clonotypes between healthy human individuals. Study-level points and caveats: Clonotype sharing among donors, it was expected, would be affected by sequencing depth.

V lost 7 bases, J lost 5 bases, and 17 bases lay in between. Germline V CDR1 and CDR2: GTSNPN, SVGIG (reference sequence). The CDR3 sequence is 14 residues long. Only Caucasian adults living in Nashville, Tennessee served as donors. This clone was recorded at least ten times. Antigen: not known. Roughly 30,000 T cell genomes (approximately 210 ng DNA) went into each sorted-subset replicate. In the original analysis: ImmunoSEQ sequences covered only the junction and lacked quality scores; filtering therefore differed. The data were produced by immunoSEQ multiplex PCR, yet TCRdb's version contains in-frame clones alone and is incomplete. V, J and clone size were drawn from that table, and D and trimming were deduced from the DNA. The table lists 300,000 to 400,000 clones, 73% of them singletons.

The sequenced material came from memory CD4+ T cells sorted from blood. Subset: CD45RA-negative fraction. The rearrangement uses TRBV30 and TRBJ2-2, with a possible D match to TRBD1 (5 bases). This receptor was identified in a man aged 25 to 45 in good health. This CDR3 reads CALPRPGRTGELFF. CDR3 nucleotides: TGTGCCTTGCCCCGACCAGGGCGGACCGGGGAGCTGTTTTTT. Complete variable domain (other parts from reference TRBV30 and TRBJ2-2): SQTIHQWPATLVQPVGSPLSLECTVEGTSNPNLYWYRQAAGRGLQLLFYSVGIGQISSEVPQNLSASRPQDRQFILSSKKLLLSDSGFYLCALPRPGRTGELFFGEGSRLTVL.